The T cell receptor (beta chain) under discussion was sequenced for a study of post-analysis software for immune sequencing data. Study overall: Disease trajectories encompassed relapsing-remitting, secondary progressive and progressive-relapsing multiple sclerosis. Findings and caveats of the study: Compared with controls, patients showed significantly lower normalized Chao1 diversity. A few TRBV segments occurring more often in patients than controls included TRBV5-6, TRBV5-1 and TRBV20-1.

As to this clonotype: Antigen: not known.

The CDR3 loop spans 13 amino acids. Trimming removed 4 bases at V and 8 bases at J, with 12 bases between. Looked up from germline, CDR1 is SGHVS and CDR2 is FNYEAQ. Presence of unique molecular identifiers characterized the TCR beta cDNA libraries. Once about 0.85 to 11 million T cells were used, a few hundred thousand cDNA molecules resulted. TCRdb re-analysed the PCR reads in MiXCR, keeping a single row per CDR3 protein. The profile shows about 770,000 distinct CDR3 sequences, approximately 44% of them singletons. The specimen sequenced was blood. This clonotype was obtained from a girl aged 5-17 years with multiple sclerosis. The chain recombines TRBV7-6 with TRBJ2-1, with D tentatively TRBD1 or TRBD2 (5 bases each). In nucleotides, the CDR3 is TGTGCCAGCAGCTCCGGGGCGACGGATGAGCAGTTCTTC. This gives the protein CASSSGATDEQFF.